This TCR beta chain was found in a study of blood T cell repertoires in COVID-19. Study details: T cells, B-cell-depleted T cells, or PBMCs provided the cDNA or gDNA that served as material.

V gave up 7 bases and J gave up 4 bases, with 17 bases separating them. Germline V gene data show CDR1 as LNHDA and CDR2 as SQIVND (reference sequence). The CDR3 spans 15 residues. How the authors handled the data: Researchers report that nucleated cell counts were estimated from reference gene primer amplification. Sequenced by immunoSEQ multiplex PCR; TCRdb stores in-frame clones only, minus some. V, J and clone size derive from that table, while D and trimming were established from the DNA sequence. The sample includes a few hundred thousand clones, more than 70% of them seen just once. Individuals aged about 18 to 90 years were recruited from 24 US areas.

Material: PBMCs or T cells enriched from blood (not recorded which). This chain joins TRBV19 and TRBJ1-3; D ambiguous. The sequence was obtained from a woman aged 40-49 years with acute COVID-19. The CDR3: CASNRPSGLGNTIYF. CDR3 DNA: TGTGCCAGTAATCGGCCTTCGGGGTTGGGAAACACCATATATTTT. The full variable domain, rest sourced from reference TRBV19 and TRBJ1-3, is DGGITQSPKYLFRKEGQNVTLSCEQNLNHDAMYWYRQDPGQGLRLIYYSQIVNDFQKGDIAEGYSVSREKKESFPLTVTSAQKNPTAFYLCASNRPSGLGNTIYFGEGSWLTVV.